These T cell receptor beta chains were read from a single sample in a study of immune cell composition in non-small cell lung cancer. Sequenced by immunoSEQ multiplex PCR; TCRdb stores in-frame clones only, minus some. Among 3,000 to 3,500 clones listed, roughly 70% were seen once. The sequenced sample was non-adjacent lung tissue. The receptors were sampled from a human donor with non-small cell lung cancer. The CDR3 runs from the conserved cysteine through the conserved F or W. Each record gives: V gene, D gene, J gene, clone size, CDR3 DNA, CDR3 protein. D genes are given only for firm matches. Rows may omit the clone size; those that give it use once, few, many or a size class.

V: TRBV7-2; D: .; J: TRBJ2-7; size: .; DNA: TGTGCCAGCAGCTTAGAATCAGGCGAGCAGTACTTC; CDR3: CASSLESGEQYF
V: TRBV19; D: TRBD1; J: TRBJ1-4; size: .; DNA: TGTGCCAGTAGTGGAGACAGGGCTGGTGGGGAAAAACTGTTTTTT; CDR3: CASSGDRAGGEKLFF
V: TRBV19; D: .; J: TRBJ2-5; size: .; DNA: TGTGCCAGTAGTAGCCCCGGACAGTATGCAGAGACCCAGTACTTC; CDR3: CASSSPGQYAETQYF
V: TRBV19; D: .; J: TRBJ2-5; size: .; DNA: TGTGCCTCAATCGGAGGGGGCGCGTCTCGCGAGACCCAGTACTTC; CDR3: CASIGGGASRETQYF
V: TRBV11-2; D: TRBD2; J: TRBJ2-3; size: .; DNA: TGTGCCAGCAGCTTAGGAACTAGCGGGCTACTCACAGATACGCAGTATTTT; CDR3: CASSLGTSGLLTDTQYF
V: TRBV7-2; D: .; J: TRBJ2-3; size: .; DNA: TGTGCCAGCACCCAACCAGGGGGCACAGATACGCAGTATTTT; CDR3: CASTQPGGTDTQYF
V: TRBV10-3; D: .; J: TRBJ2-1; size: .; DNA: TGTGCCATCAGTGGTGACTCCAATGAGCAGTTCTTC; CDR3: CAISGDSNEQFF
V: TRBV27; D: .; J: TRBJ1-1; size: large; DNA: TGTGCCAGCAGCCTCACAGGGTTGAACACTGAAGCTTTCTTT; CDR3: CASSLTGLNTEAFF
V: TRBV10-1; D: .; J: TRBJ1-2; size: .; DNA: TGCGCCAGACCCAGGGGCGCCTATGGCTACACCTTC; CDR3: CARPRGAYGYTF
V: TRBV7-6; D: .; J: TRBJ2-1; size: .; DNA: TGTGCCAGCAGCCCTAGCGGACAGCCCTACAATGAGCAGTTCTTC; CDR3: CASSPSGQPYNEQFF
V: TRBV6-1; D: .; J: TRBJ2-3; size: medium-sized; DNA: TGTGCCAGCAGTGAATTAGTAGCTTCTAGCACAGATACGCAGTATTTT; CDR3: CASSELVASSTDTQYF
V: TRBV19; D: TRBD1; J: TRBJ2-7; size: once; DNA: TGTGCCAGTAGGGCTCAGCAGGGGGTCTACGAGCAGTACTTC; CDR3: CASRAQQGVYEQYF
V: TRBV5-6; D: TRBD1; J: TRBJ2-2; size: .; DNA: TGTGCCAGCAGCTTCGGGACAGCCACCGGGGAGCTGTTTTTT; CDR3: CASSFGTATGELFF
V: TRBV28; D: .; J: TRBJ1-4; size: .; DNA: TGTGCCAGCAGTCCCCTGGGGGGGATGGGGATTCGTAATGAAAAACTGTTTTTT; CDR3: CASSPLGGMGIRNEKLFF
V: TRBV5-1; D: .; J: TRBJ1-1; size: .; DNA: TGCGCCAGCAGCCCCGATACAGGGTTGAACACTGAAGCTTTCTTT; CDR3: CASSPDTGLNTEAFF
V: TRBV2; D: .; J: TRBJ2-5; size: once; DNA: TGTGCCAGCAGACAGGGACGAGGAACAGAGACCCAGTACTTC; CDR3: CASRQGRGTETQYF
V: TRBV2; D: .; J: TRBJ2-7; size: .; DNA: TGTGCCAGCTGCGACGGGATCCAGCAGTACTTC; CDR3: CASCDGIQQYF
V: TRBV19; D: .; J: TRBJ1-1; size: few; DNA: TGTGCCAGTATGTTCAGGTCTGAAGCTTTCTTT; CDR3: CASMFRSEAFF
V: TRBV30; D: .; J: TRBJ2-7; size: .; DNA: TGTGCCTGGAGTGTACCCAGGGCTCACTCCTACGAGCAGTACTTC; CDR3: CAWSVPRAHSYEQYF
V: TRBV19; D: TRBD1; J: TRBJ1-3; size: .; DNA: TGTGCCAGTATTGCCCACCCTGGGACAGGGGTAGGCGTAGGAAACACCATATATTTT; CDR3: CASIAHPGTGVGVGNTIYF
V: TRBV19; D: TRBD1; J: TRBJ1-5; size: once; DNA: TGTGCCAGTAGTATCGCGGACAGGGGCAATCAGCCCCAGCATTTT; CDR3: CASSIADRGNQPQHF
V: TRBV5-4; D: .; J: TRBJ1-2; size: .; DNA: TGTGCCAGCAGCCCGGAGGCAGACGGCTACACCTTC; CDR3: CASSPEADGYTF
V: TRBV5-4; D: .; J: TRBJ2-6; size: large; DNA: TGTGCCAGCAGCTCAGGGTCCGGGGCCAACGTCCTGACTTTC; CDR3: CASSSGSGANVLTF
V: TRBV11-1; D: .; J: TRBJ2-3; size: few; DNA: TGTGCCAGCAGCTTAGGGACAGGCACAGATACGCAGTATTTT; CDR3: CASSLGTGTDTQYF
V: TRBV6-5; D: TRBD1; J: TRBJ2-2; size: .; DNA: TGTGCCAGCAGTGGACAGGGGGCGGGTACCGGGGAGCTGTTTTTT; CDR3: CASSGQGAGTGELFF
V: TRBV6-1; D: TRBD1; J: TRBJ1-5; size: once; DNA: TGTGCCAGCAGGAAGACAGGGGTGGGTCAGCCCCAGCATTTT; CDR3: CASRKTGVGQPQHF
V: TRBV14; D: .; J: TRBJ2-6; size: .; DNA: TGTGCCAGCAGCCAAGCCCACGGTGGCTCTGGGGCCAACGTCCTGACTTTC; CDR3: CASSQAHGGSGANVLTF
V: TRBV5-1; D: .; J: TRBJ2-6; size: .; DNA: TGCGCCAGCAGCGTCAGGGTCGTGGCAGCTGGGGCCAACGTCCTGACTTTC; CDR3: CASSVRVVAAGANVLTF
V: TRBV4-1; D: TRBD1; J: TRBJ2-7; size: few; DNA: TGCGCCAGCAGCCAACAGGACAGGGTTTACGAGCAGTACTTC; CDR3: CASSQQDRVYEQYF
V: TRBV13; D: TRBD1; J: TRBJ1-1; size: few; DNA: TGTGCCAGCAGCTTAGGAGGGACAGGGATGAACACTGAAGCTTTCTTT; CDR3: CASSLGGTGMNTEAFF
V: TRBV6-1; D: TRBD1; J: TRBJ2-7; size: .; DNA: TGTGCCAGCAGGAAGACAGGGCCCTCCTACGAGCAGTACTTC; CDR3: CASRKTGPSYEQYF
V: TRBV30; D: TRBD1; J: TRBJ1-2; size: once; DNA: TGTGCCGGAACCCGGGACAGGGGGGACTATGGCTACACCTTC; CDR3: CAGTRDRGDYGYTF
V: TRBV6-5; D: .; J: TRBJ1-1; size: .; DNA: TGTGCCAGCAGTTACCGAGCAATAATGAACACTGAAGCTTTCTTT; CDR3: CASSYRAIMNTEAFF
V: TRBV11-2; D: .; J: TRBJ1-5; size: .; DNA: TGTGCCAGCAGCTTACAGGCCCATCAGCCCCAGCATTTT; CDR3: CASSLQAHQPQHF
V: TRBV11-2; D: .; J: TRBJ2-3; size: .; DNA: TGTGCCAGCAGCTTAGCGGAGGGCGGCTACACAGATACGCAGTATTTT; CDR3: CASSLAEGGYTDTQYF
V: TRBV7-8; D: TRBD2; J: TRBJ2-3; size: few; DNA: TGTGCCAGCAGCTTACTAGCGGGGGGCCTCACAGATACGCAGTATTTT; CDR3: CASSLLAGGLTDTQYF
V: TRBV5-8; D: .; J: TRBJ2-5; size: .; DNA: TGTGCCAGCAGGGGGGGACAGCTTAGTACGGAGACCCAGTACTTC; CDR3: CASRGGQLSTETQYF
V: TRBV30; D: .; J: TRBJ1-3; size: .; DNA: TGTGCCTGGGCGCGTTTCTCTGGAAACACCATATATTTT; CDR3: CAWARFSGNTIYF
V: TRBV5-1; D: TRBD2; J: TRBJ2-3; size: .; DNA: TGCGCCAGCAGCCCCGGACTAGCGGGCAGCACAGATACGCAGTATTTT; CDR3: CASSPGLAGSTDTQYF
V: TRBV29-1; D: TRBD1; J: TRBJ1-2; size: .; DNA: TGCAGCGCAAGGACAGGGGACTATGGCTACACCTTC; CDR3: CSARTGDYGYTF
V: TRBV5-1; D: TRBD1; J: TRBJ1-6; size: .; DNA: TGCGCCAGCAGCTTGGAAGGGCAGGGGGAATCACCCCTCCACTTT; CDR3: CASSLEGQGESPLHF
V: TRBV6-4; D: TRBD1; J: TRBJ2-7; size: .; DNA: TGTGCCAGCAGTGCCCGACAGGGGAGGACCTACGAGCAGTACTTC; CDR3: CASSARQGRTYEQYF
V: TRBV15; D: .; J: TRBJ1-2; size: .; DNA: .; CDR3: CATSILGQYGYTF
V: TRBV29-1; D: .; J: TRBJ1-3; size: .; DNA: TGCAGCGTTGATTGGGGCGAAAACACCATATATTTT; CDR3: CSVDWGENTIYF
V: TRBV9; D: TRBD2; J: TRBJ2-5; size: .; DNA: TGTGCCAGCAGCGTAGCTAGCGGGGGTGAGGAGACCCAGTACTTC; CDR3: CASSVASGGEETQYF
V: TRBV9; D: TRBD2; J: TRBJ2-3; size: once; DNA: TGTGCCAGCAGCGCCACTAGCGGGGAATCTACAGATACGCAGTATTTT; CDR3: CASSATSGESTDTQYF
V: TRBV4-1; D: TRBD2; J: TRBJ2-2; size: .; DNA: TGCGCCAGCAGCCAAGGGGGCCTAGCGGGGAACACCGGGGAGCTGTTTTTT; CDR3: CASSQGGLAGNTGELFF